These 14 T cell receptor beta chains came from one sample sequenced in a study of T cell repertoires in cytomegalovirus infection. TCRdb ran MiXCR on the reads and lists one entry per CDR3 protein. The table records approximately 590,000 distinct CDR3 sequences, about 40% of them present only once. No antigen has been assigned to these receptors. This material consisted of cultured PBMCs, taken from culture after CMV antigen stimulation. The receptors originated from a human donor in good health (CMV status not recorded). Some clones in this sample may be carry-over from other donors' samples.

The table lists this clonotype with a count of one. The V call is TRBV11-2, the J call TRBJ2-3, with no clear D. The germline V gene encodes CDR1 SGHAT and CDR2 FQNNGV. Trimming removed 6 bases at V and 6 bases at J, with 13 bases between. The CDR3 is made up of 13 amino acids. CDR3 sequence reads: CASSYRPIDTQYF. CDR3 sequence (DNA): TGTGCCAGCAGTTACAGACCCATTGATACGCAGTATTTT.

The chain links TRBV7-2 to TRBJ1-2; D call uncertain. This CDR3 region has 16 residues. The V gene's germline CDR1 is SGHTA and CDR2 FQGNSA. Trimming stripped 0 bases from V and 4 bases from J, with 15 bases between. CDR3 coding DNA: TGTGCCAGCAGCTTAGCGGACTGGACTGTTAGCTATGGCTACACCTTC. It encodes CASSLADWTVSYGYTF. The full variable domain, completed using reference TRBV7-2 and TRBJ1-2, is GAGVSQSPSNKVTEKGKDVELRCDPISGHTALYWYRQSLGQGLEFLIYFQGNSAPDKSGLPSDRFSAERTGGSVSTLTIQRTQQEDSAVYLCASSLADWTVSYGYTFGSGTRLTVV.

This chain joins TRBV7-9 and TRBJ2-5; D unclear. The CDR3 is made up of 14 amino acids. The germline gives CDR1 SEHNR, CDR2 FQNEAQ (reference sequence). V was shortened by 5 bases and J by 5 bases, with 15 bases between the two germline ends. CDR3 in DNA: TGTGCCAGCAGCCCTCGGTCCATGGGGGAGACCCAGTACTTC. This sequence encodes CASSPRSMGETQYF.

The chain joins TRBV27 to TRBJ2-1; maybe TRBD2 (7 bases). Trimming removed 5 bases at V and 0 bases at J, with 17 bases between. The CDR3 runs 17 residues. Germline V gene data show CDR1 as MNHEY and CDR2 as SMNVEV (reference sequence). CDR3 region: CASSPLGGADSYNEQFF. The CDR3 DNA reads as TGTGCCAGCAGTCCTCTAGGGGGGGCCGACTCCTACAATGAGCAGTTCTTC.

The chain couples TRBV7-2 to TRBJ2-4, with D unclear. The germline gives CDR1 SGHTA, CDR2 FQGNSA. The V gene lost 3 bases and the J gene lost 1 base, with 10 bases spanning the gap. The CDR3 runs 15 residues. For the CDR3, the DNA is TGTGCCAGCAGCTTCAGAAGAGCCGCCAAAAACATTCAGTACTTC. Translating gives CASSFRRAAKNIQYF.

The chain couples TRBV28 to TRBJ2-7; 10 nucleotides agree with TRBD2. The J segment lost 0 bases and the V segment lost 8 bases, leaving 10 bases of the junction unmatched. The CDR3 contains 16 residues. The germline CDR1 and CDR2 sequences are MDHEN and SYDVKM. CDR3 DNA sequence: TGTGCCAGCGCATTAGGAGCGGGGGGGTCCTCCTACGAGCAGTACTTC. The encoded protein is CASALGAGGSSYEQYF.

The CDR3 DNA is TGTGCCACCAGTCAAGGGCCAGCGGGAGACTTAAACAATGAGCAGTTCTTC. Translating gives CATSQGPAGDLNNEQFF. This chain links TRBV15 with TRBJ2-1; 8 bases map to TRBD2. The CDR3 extends over 17 amino acids. Per germline, CDR1 LNHNV and CDR2 YYDKDF (reference sequence). Trimming cost V 6 bases and J 5 bases; bases outside gene matches: 15. Complete variable domain (other parts from reference TRBV15 and TRBJ2-1): DAMVIQNPRYQVTQFGKPVTLSCSQTLNHNVMYWYQQKSSQAPKLLFHYYDKDFNNEADTPDNFQSRRPNTSFCFLDIRSPGLGDTAMYLCATSQGPAGDLNNEQFFGPGTRLTVL.

This clonotype appeared a few times. The V and J genes are TRBV7-6 and TRBJ2-7, with TRBD2 identical over 8 bases. Germline assignment: CDR1 SGHVS and CDR2 FNYEAQ. Trimming removed 4 bases from V and 4 bases from J; junction bases left unmatched: 12. CDR3 length equals 16 residues. The CDR3 is CASSSPLERERYEQYF. The CDR3 region has the DNA TGTGCCAGCAGCTCCCCTCTGGAGCGGGAGAGGTACGAGCAGTACTTC.

This clonotype was seen more than once but under ten times. The chain employs TRBV10-3 and TRBJ1-1; TRBD1 might be the D (6 bases). The CDR3 runs 14 residues. CDR1 ENHRY and CDR2 SYGVKD come from the germline V gene. Trimming took 6 bases from V and 4 from J, leaving 15 bases between them. The CDR3: CAIRPGGGITEAFF. The CDR3 DNA reads TGTGCCATCAGGCCTGGGGGCGGCATCACTGAAGCTTTCTTT.

Ten or more counts support this clonotype. This sequence joins TRBV7-2 and TRBJ2-7; D possibly corresponds to TRBD1 (5 bases). The CDR3 runs to 13 residues. V lost 4 bases and J 4 bases, leaving 11 bases between the germline ends. Germline V gene data show CDR1 as SGHTA and CDR2 as FQGNSA. Here the CDR3 DNA reads TGTGCCAGCAGCTCGTACCAGGGTTACGAGCAGTACTTC. This encodes CASSSYQGYEQYF.

The rearrangement joins TRBV19 to TRBJ2-1; a weak D match, TRBD2 (6 bases). V gave up 5 bases and J gave up 0 bases, with 14 bases separating them. This CDR3 contains 16 residues. Germline loops: CDR1 LNHDA, CDR2 SQIVND (reference sequence). CDR3 residues: CASSAESGGSYNEQFF. CDR3 sequence (DNA): TGTGCCAGTAGTGCAGAATCCGGGGGCTCCTACAATGAGCAGTTCTTC.

This sequence joins TRBV7-2 and TRBJ1-4; D may be TRBD1 (5 bases). The V end was cut by 1 base, the J end by 0 bases, with 18 bases between. Germline lookup yields CDR1 SGHTA and CDR2 FQGNSA. The CDR3 is made up of 19 amino acids. The CDR3 sequence is CASSLDGGPHPATNEKLFF. The CDR3 nucleotides are TGTGCCAGCAGCTTAGATGGGGGTCCGCACCCGGCAACTAATGAAAAACTGTTTTTT.

The rearrangement uses TRBV18 and TRBJ1-1, with a possible D match to TRBD1 (5 bases). V lost 3 bases and J lost 3, with 14 bases in between. Germline V gene data show CDR1 as KGHSH and CDR2 as LQKENI. This CDR3 is 15 amino acids long. The DNA for the CDR3 is TGTGCCAGCTCACCCCCGGCAGGGCGAGACACTGAAGCTTTCTTT. Its translation is CASSPPAGRDTEAFF.

The chain's CDR3 is CSVRAEETQYF. In DNA form, the CDR3 reads TGCAGCGTTCGGGCGGAAGAGACCCAGTACTTC. The chain uses TRBV29-1 and TRBJ2-5; unclear D gene. The CDR3 is 11 amino acids. V lost 5 bases, J lost 3 bases, and 7 bases lay in between. Germline V gives CDR1 SQVTM, CDR2 ANQGSEA.